The 2 T cell receptor beta chains below were found in one sample sequenced in a study of T-cell memory formation after mild COVID-19. Each CDR3 protein is one row after TCRdb ran MiXCR on the 5' RACE reads. The profile shows under 350,000 distinct CDR3 sequences, roughly 15% of them singletons. The sample consisted of PBMCs or a T cell subset sorted from them (not recorded which). These receptors were taken from a man between 18 and 35 years old who had mild COVID-19 (a few samples of this study predate the infection). Cell type and time point are not known.

At least ten counts were recorded for this clonotype. CDR3 DNA sequence: TGTGCCAGCAGCTCAGAGAAACAGGGCGCCGGGGAGCTGTTTTTT. This encodes CASSSEKQGAGELFF. The chain combines TRBV5-6 with TRBJ2-2; D may be TRBD1 (6 bases). Germline V lookup: CDR1 SGHDT, CDR2 YYEEEE. The CDR3 covers 15 residues. The V gene lost 3 bases and the J gene lost 6 bases, with 15 bases spanning the gap.

This clonotype was picked up many times. The chain joins TRBV7-2 to TRBJ2-3, with 10 positions matching TRBD2. V was clipped by 5 bases and J by 1 base; unmatched bases: 6. Germline loops: CDR1 SGHTA, CDR2 FQGNSA. The CDR3 has 16 amino acids. The CDR3 protein is CASSRNSGGGTDTQYF. The CDR3 DNA reads TGTGCCAGCAGCCGAAACAGCGGGGGGGGCACAGATACGCAGTATTTT.